The 16 T cell receptor beta chains below were found in one sample sequenced in a study of cytomegalovirus exposure and HLA in healthy donors. Primers: 60 Vbeta forward and 13 Jbeta reverse. Assay: immunoSEQ multiplex PCR; the TCRdb copy retains only in-frame clones and omits some. The profile shows roughly 150,000 clones, 60% to 85% of them singletons. Sequencing input: PBMCs. The receptor source for this set is a middle-aged man in good health and CMV-seropositive.

This clone was detected a few times. As DNA, the CDR3 is TGTGCTAGTGGGGCCCTACAGGGGGCCTGGACTGAAGCTTTCTTT. It is translated as CASGALQGAWTEAFF. This chain joins TRBV12-5 and TRBJ1-1, with 9 bases matching TRBD1. The CDR3 totals 15 residues. Germline CDR1 LGHNT, CDR2 FRNRAP. J gave up 5 bases and V 6 bases, and 10 bases lay outside the gene matches.

This chain connects TRBV13 to TRBJ2-7, with 8 bases identical to TRBD1. The CDR3 loop spans 15 amino acids. Trimming cost V 5 bases and J 2 bases; bases outside gene matches: 8. The germline V gene has CDR1 PRHDT and CDR2 FYEKMQ (reference sequence). The CDR3 protein is CASSTVQGGPYEQYF. CDR3 nucleotide sequence: TGTGCCAGCAGCACCGTACAGGGGGGCCCCTACGAGCAGTACTTC. Full variable domain (outside the CDR3, taken from reference TRBV13 and TRBJ2-7): AAGVIQSPRHLIKEKRETATLKCYPIPRHDTVYWYQQGPGQDPQFLISFYEKMQSDKGSIPDRFSAQQFSDYHSELNMSSLELGDSALYFCASSTVQGGPYEQYFGPGTRLTVT.

The V gene is TRBV5-4, the J gene TRBJ2-2; 8 nucleotides align to TRBD2. Trimming cost V 4 bases and J 5 bases; bases outside gene matches: 10. Looked up from germline, CDR1 is SGHNT and CDR2 is YYREEE (reference sequence). The CDR3 spans 16 residues. CDR3 residues: CASSPVGGRRTGELFF. CDR3 DNA sequence: TGTGCCAGCAGCCCGGTGGGCGGGAGGAGGACCGGGGAGCTGTTTTTT.

The chain links TRBV5-4 to TRBJ2-5, with D perhaps TRBD1 (6 bases). The germline gives CDR1 SGHNT, CDR2 YYREEE (reference sequence). Trimming took 4 bases from V and 3 from J, leaving 10 bases between them. The CDR3 totals 13 residues. The CDR3 spells CASSKQGEETQYF. CDR3 nucleotide sequence: TGTGCCAGCAGCAAACAGGGAGAAGAGACCCAGTACTTC.

For this clone: An end of the junction does not agree with germline; a read error may underlie this. V is TRBV2 and J is TRBJ2-6, with D possibly TRBD1 on 5 matching bases. This CDR3 has 14 amino acids. The germline V gene encodes CDR1 SNHLY and CDR2 FYNNEI. Written as DNA, the CDR3 is TGTGCCAGCAACCAGGAGACTGGGGCCAACGGCCTGACTTTC. As protein: CASNQETGANGLTF.

The V and J genes are TRBV18 and TRBJ2-5, with no clear D. The J call may not be correct, given that the DNA end is closer to TRBJ2-7. There are 15 residues in the CDR3. Germline CDR1 is KGHSH and CDR2 is LQKENI. CDR3 sequence: CASSLKAIASGEQYF. DNA for the CDR3: TGTGCCAGCTCATTAAAGGCGATAGCTTCTGGCGAGCAGTACTTC.

The DNA of the CDR3 is TGTGCCAGCAGAAGGGGGCATCAGCCCCAGCATTTT. This gives the protein CASRRGHQPQHF. This chain uses TRBV27 with TRBJ1-5; the match to TRBD1 covers 7 bases. Losses at the gene ends were 6 bases for V and 5 bases for J; bases not matched to a gene: 1. The CDR3 sequence is 12 residues long. Germline V CDR1 and CDR2: MNHEY, SMNVEV (reference sequence).

V is TRBV5-1 and J is TRBJ2-7; 9 bases are a match to TRBD2. Germline V CDR1 and CDR2: SGHRS, YFSETQ. V trimming: 4 bases; J trimming: 4 bases; junction bases outside the gene matches: 3. The CDR3 runs to 13 residues. CDR3 sequence (DNA): TGCGCCAGCAGCGAGGGACTAGCTTACGAGCAGTACTTC. Translated, it gives CASSEGLAYEQYF.

The chain employs TRBV18 and TRBJ1-1; a weak D match, TRBD1 (5 bases). CDR1 and CDR2 (germline): KGHSH, LQKENI. This CDR3 has 13 residues. Trimming stripped 4 bases from V and 1 base from J, with 7 bases between. The CDR3 protein is CASSQQANTEAFF. For the CDR3, the DNA is TGTGCCAGCTCACAACAGGCGAACACTGAAGCTTTCTTT.

The chain uses TRBV5-1 and TRBJ1-1; possibly TRBD1 for D (6 bases). V was shortened by 4 bases and J by 1 base, with 11 bases between the two germline ends. The CDR3 runs to 14 residues. The germline CDR1 and CDR2 sequences are SGHRS and YFSETQ. The CDR3 sequence: CASSPRQANTEAFF. The CDR3 DNA is TGCGCCAGCAGCCCGAGACAGGCGAACACTGAAGCTTTCTTT.

The chain has TRBV5-1 and TRBJ1-2, with D perhaps TRBD1 (5 bases). This CDR3 contains 14 residues. V was shortened by 2 bases and J by 10 bases, with 18 bases between the two germline ends. From germline, CDR1 is SGHRS and CDR2 YFSETQ. Here the CDR3 reads CASSFGTRRAVYTF. The CDR3 DNA is TGCGCCAGCAGCTTTGGGACTCGAAGGGCTGTCTACACCTTC. Drawing the rest from reference TRBV5-1 and TRBJ1-2, the complete variable domain is KAGVTQTPRYLIKTRGQQVTLSCSPISGHRSVSWYQQTPGQGLQFLFEYFSETQRNKGNFPGRFSGRQFSNSRSEMNVSTLELGDSALYLCASSFGTRRAVYTFGSGTRLTVV.

The chain joins TRBV2 to TRBJ1-4, with TRBD1 matching over 9 bases. There are 13 residues in the CDR3. After removal of 9 bases from V and 17 bases from J, the junction contained 16 bases not matched to a gene. Germline V lookup: CDR1 SNHLY, CDR2 FYNNEI. CDR3 residues: CASHGQGNRHSFF. Written as DNA, the CDR3 is TGTGCCAGTCATGGACAGGGGAATAGGCATAGTTTTTTT.

CDR3 loop: CASNEGGAGRDEQYF. The CDR3 DNA sequence: TGTGCCAGCAACGAAGGGGGAGCCGGAAGGGACGAGCAGTACTTC. This chain uses TRBV9 with TRBJ2-5, with D possibly matching TRBD1 (6 bases). Matching the DNA end better, TRBJ2-7 makes the J call doubtful. Germline CDR1 reads SGDLS; CDR2 reads YYNGEE. The CDR3 is 15 amino acids.

This chain uses TRBV6-5 with TRBJ1-1, with D possibly being TRBD1 (6 bases). The CDR3 runs 15 residues. The V and J ends lost 6 bases and 1 base respectively, with 15 bases between them. Germline CDR1 reads MNHEY; CDR2 reads SVGAGI. The CDR3 protein is CASRPEGTKNTEAFF. The CDR3 DNA sequence: TGTGCCAGCAGACCCGAGGGGACAAAGAACACTGAAGCTTTCTTT.

The CDR3 loop is CASSSSVSSYEQYF. The CDR3 DNA follows: TGTGCCAGCAGCTCTAGCGTGAGCTCCTACGAGCAGTACTTC. The J gene is TRBJ2-5, the V gene TRBV7-6, with D possibly TRBD2 on 6 matching bases. The DNA end is a closer match to TRBJ2-7, so the J assignment may be wrong. Per germline, CDR1 SGHVS and CDR2 FNYEAQ. The CDR3 contains 14 residues.

This sequence joins TRBV28 and TRBJ1-1, with D hard to call. The germline V and J ends were trimmed by 4 bases and 0 bases, with 18 bases remaining between them. Germline values: CDR1 MDHEN, CDR2 SYDVKM. The CDR3 runs to 17 residues. The CDR3 loop is CASSSAGRGIMNTEAFF. The CDR3 DNA is TGTGCCAGCAGTTCCGCGGGTAGAGGTATAATGAACACTGAAGCTTTCTTT. The whole variable domain, filled in from reference TRBV28 and TRBJ1-1, reads DVKVTQSSRYLVKRTGEKVFLECVQDMDHENMFWYRQDPGLGLRLIYFSYDVKMKEKGDIPEGYSVSREKKERFSLILESASTNQTSMYLCASSSAGRGIMNTEAFFGQGTRLTVV.